Listed below are T cell receptor beta chains from one sample, sequenced in a study of control samples from healthy donors and cancer patients. Some clones are missing from TCRdb's copy, which holds only in-frame ones; the method was immunoSEQ multiplex PCR. The table lists around 200,000 clones, 90% to 95% of them singletons. The sequencing sample was made of blood. All receptors derive from a man aged 50-59 years in good health. CDR3s include the opening cysteine and the closing phenylalanine or tryptophan. Each record gives: J gene, clone size, D gene, V gene, CDR3 protein, CDR3 DNA. D genes are given only for firm matches. Size values are once, few and many counts, or a class for expanded clones, and some rows have none.

TRBJ1-1 . . TRBV30 CAWSVRGNTEAFF TGTGCCTGGAGTGTAAGGGGGAACACTGAAGCTTTCTTT
TRBJ1-1 . . TRBV3-1/TRBV3-2 CASSRRELGTEAFF TGTGCCAGCAGCCGGAGGGAGTTGGGCACTGAAGCTTTCTTT
TRBJ1-5 . . TRBV28 CASSPTGQPQHF TGTGCCAGCAGCCCCACAGGGCAGCCCCAGCATTTT
TRBJ2-3 . . TRBV11-1 CASSLDSTSTDTQYF TGTGCCAGCAGCTTAGACTCCACTAGCACAGATACGCAGTATTTT
TRBJ2-1 . . TRBV14 CASTRLAHDSYNEQFF TGTGCCAGCACTCGCCTCGCCCATGACTCCTACAATGAGCAGTTCTTC
TRBJ2-5 . . TRBV19 CASSVSGLQETQYF TGTGCCAGTAGTGTATCGGGACTGCAAGAGACCCAGTACTTC
TRBJ2-2 . . TRBV12-3/TRBV12-4 CASSLRTGELFF TGTGCCAGCAGTTTAAGGACCGGGGAGCTGTTTTTT
TRBJ1-2 . TRBD1 TRBV5-1 CASSLSRQGANYGYTF TGCGCCAGCAGCTTGTCCCGACAGGGGGCGAACTATGGCTACACCTTC
TRBJ1-6 . . TRBV30 CAWMQRTRDNSPLHF TGTGCCTGGATGCAGAGAACTAGGGATAATTCACCCCTCCACTTT
TRBJ2-4 . . TRBV2 CASRGRQALITGNIQYF TGTGCCAGCAGAGGTAGGCAAGCGCTGATAACGGGGAACATTCAGTACTTC
TRBJ2-3 . . TRBV5-1 CASSEPSAVSTDTQYF TGCGCCAGCAGCGAACCTAGCGCCGTCAGCACAGATACGCAGTATTTT
TRBJ2-5 . TRBD1 TRBV19 CASSIAGGEETQYF TGTGCCAGTAGTATAGCAGGGGGCGAAGAGACCCAGTACTTC
TRBJ1-5 . TRBD1 TRBV4-1 CASSQLTGAQPQHF TGCGCCAGCAGCCAACTGACAGGGGCCCAGCCCCAGCATTTT
TRBJ2-5 . . TRBV7-9 CASSLWTGLQETQYF TGTGCCAGCAGCTTATGGACCGGCCTCCAAGAGACCCAGTACTTC
TRBJ1-5 . TRBD1 TRBV19 CASSIMGQGSQPQHF TGTGCCAGTAGTATTATGGGACAGGGATCTCAGCCCCAGCATTTT
TRBJ1-5 . TRBD1 TRBV5-8 CASSPTPQGDQPQHF TGTGCCAGCAGCCCAACACCTCAGGGGGATCAGCCCCAGCATTTT
TRBJ1-1 . . TRBV6-5 CRTSGGGNTEAFF TGTCGAACTTCGGGAGGGGGAAACACTGAAGCTTTCTTT
TRBJ2-1 . . TRBV2 CASKILEQFF TGTGCCAGCAAAATACTTGAGCAGTTCTTC
TRBJ2-2 . . TRBV6-1 CASSDPAGITGELFF TGTGCCAGCAGTGACCCCGCGGGGATCACCGGGGAGCTGTTTTTT
TRBJ2-3 . TRBD1 TRBV7-2 CASRGQGAPTDTQYF TGTGCCAGCAGGGGACAGGGGGCCCCCACAGATACGCAGTATTTT
TRBJ2-3 . . TRBV10-3 CAIRAGGTDTQYF TGTGCCATCAGGGCCGGGGGCACAGATACGCAGTATTTT
TRBJ2-1 . TRBD2 TRBV30 CAWSSGGTQTYKQFF TGTGCCTGGAGCTCGGGGGGGACGCAAACTTACAAACAGTTCTTC
TRBJ1-1 . TRBD1 TRBV6-4 CASSQDRESRGDTEAFF TGTGCCAGCAGTCAGGACAGGGAATCGAGAGGGGACACTGAAGCTTTCTTT
TRBJ2-2 . . TRBV6-1 CASSEMRGMPGELFF TGTGCCAGCAGTGAAATGAGGGGGATGCCCGGGGAGCTGTTTTTT
TRBJ1-5 . TRBD1 TRBV7-3 CASSSTGGDQPQHF TGTGCCAGCAGCTCGACAGGGGGCGATCAGCCCCAGCATTTT
TRBJ1-2 . TRBD1 TRBV6-2/TRBV6-3 CASSYYPGQDDLYGYTF TGTGCCAGCAGTTACTACCCGGGACAGGACGACCTCTATGGCTACACCTTC
TRBJ2-5 . TRBD2 TRBV29-1 CSVAGGVVNTETQYF TGCAGCGTTGCGGGGGGGGTCGTAAATACGGAGACCCAGTACTTC
TRBJ1-5 . . TRBV28 CATTAVGGNQPQHF TGTGCCACCACCGCTGTAGGCGGCAATCAGCCCCAGCATTTT
TRBJ2-2 once . TRBV6-6 CASSHGTETNTGELFF TGTGCCAGCAGTCACGGGACGGAAACGAACACCGGGGAGCTGTTTTTT
TRBJ1-3 . . TRBV6-5 CASSYSPGLSGNTIYF TGTGCCAGCAGTTACTCCCCGGGGCTCTCTGGAAACACCATATATTTT
TRBJ2-6 . TRBD1 TRBV14 CASSPRTGYSGANVLTF TGTGCCAGCAGCCCCCGGACAGGATACTCTGGGGCCAACGTCCTGACTTTC
TRBJ1-2 . . TRBV28 CASSKTVYGYTF TGTGCCAGCAGTAAGACAGTCTATGGCTACACCTTC
TRBJ2-5 . TRBD2 TRBV7-2 CASSLESGLAGIQETQYF TGTGCCAGCAGCTTAGAATCCGGACTAGCGGGGATCCAAGAGACCCAGTACTTC
TRBJ1-1 . TRBD1 TRBV9 CASSVGTGGTTEAFF TGTGCCAGCAGCGTAGGGACAGGGGGGACCACTGAAGCTTTCTTT
TRBJ2-1 few . TRBV9 CASSGPLRADNEQFF TGTGCCAGCAGCGGACCTCTGAGGGCCGACAATGAGCAGTTCTTC
TRBJ2-1 . . TRBV28 CASEKGDTTYNEQFF TGTGCCAGTGAAAAGGGGGACACCACCTACAATGAGCAGTTCTTC
TRBJ1-2 . . TRBV24-1 CATSGISGRGYGYTF TGTGCCACCAGTGGTATTTCCGGTAGAGGATATGGCTACACCTTC
TRBJ1-1 . . TRBV2 CASSEGTFDEAFF TGTGCCAGCAGTGAGGGGACTTTCGATGAAGCTTTCTTT
TRBJ2-2 . . TRBV28 CASSLSTITGELFF TGTGCCAGCAGTTTATCTACGATTACCGGGGAGCTGTTTTTT
TRBJ1-1 once . TRBV2 CASSERGTDRNTEAFF TGTGCCAGCAGTGAACGGGGGACGGATAGGAACACTGAAGCTTTCTTT
TRBJ1-4 . . TRBV6-5 CASSYDAARLQKLFF TGTGCCAGCAGTTACGACGCAGCCAGGCTCCAAAAACTGTTTTTT
TRBJ1-6 . . TRBV11-2 CASSIGTRYNSPLHF TGTGCCAGCAGCATCGGGACAAGATATAATTCACCCCTCCACTTT
TRBJ1-5 . TRBD1 TRBV7-2 CASRNRGSLNQPQHF TGTGCCAGCAGAAACAGGGGTTCCCTCAATCAGCCCCAGCATTTT
TRBJ2-3 . TRBD1 TRBV5-4 CASSLRQGEDTQYF TGTGCCAGCAGCTTAAGACAGGGGGAGGATACGCAGTATTTT
TRBJ2-3 . TRBD2 TRBV28 CASSSSGGRTDTQYF TGTGCCAGCAGTTCTAGCGGGGGGCGGACAGATACGCAGTATTTT
TRBJ2-7 . TRBD2 TRBV28 CASSPGGSGGYEQYF TGTGCCAGCAGTCCCGGGGGTAGCGGGGGTTACGAGCAGTACTTC
TRBJ1-5 . TRBD1 TRBV6-2/TRBV6-3 CASSYPPGQGAMNF TGTGCCAGCAGTTATCCCCCGGGACAGGGGGCTATGAATTTT
TRBJ1-4 . . TRBV5-1 CASSLDSSNEKLFF TGCGCCAGCAGCTTGGACAGCTCTAATGAAAAACTGTTTTTT
TRBJ2-2 . . TRBV2 CASSDSNTGELFF TGTGCCAGCAGTGACTCGAACACCGGGGAGCTGTTTTTT
TRBJ1-3 . . TRBV4-3 CASSQEGGNTIYF TGCGCCAGCAGCCAAGAAGGCGGAAACACCATATATTTT
TRBJ1-2 . . TRBV5-6 CASSSQGQGGYTF TGTGCCAGCAGCTCCCAGGGGCAAGGGGGCTACACCTTC
TRBJ1-5 . . TRBV5-5 CASSWTGQPQHF TGTGCCAGCAGCTGGACGGGACAGCCCCAGCATTTT
TRBJ1-1 . . TRBV18 CASSLTDTRRTEAFF TGTGCCAGCTCACTTACCGACACGCGACGGACTGAAGCTTTCTTT
TRBJ1-1 . TRBD1 TRBV6-5 CASREWDRGETEAFF TGTGCCAGCAGGGAGTGGGACAGGGGGGAGACTGAAGCTTTCTTT
TRBJ2-1 few . TRBV1 CTSSQFQGGRGGQESSYNEQFF TGCACCAGCAGCCAATTTCAAGGAGGACGGGGGGGCCAAGAGAGCTCCTACAATGAGCAGTTCTTC
TRBJ1-1 . . TRBV6-2/TRBV6-3 CASSYPSMGNTEAFF TGTGCCAGCAGTTACCCCTCGATGGGAAACACTGAAGCTTTCTTT
TRBJ1-1 . . TRBV19 CATRPREGTEAFF TGTGCCACCCGCCCCCGGGAGGGCACTGAAGCTTTCTTT
TRBJ1-2 . TRBD1 TRBV5-1 CASSLVGQGSGYTF TGCGCCAGCAGCTTGGTTGGACAGGGGAGCGGCTACACCTTC
TRBJ1-1 once . TRBV6-5 CASSYGSEAFF TGTGCCAGCAGTTACGGATCTGAAGCTTTCTTT
TRBJ1-5 . . TRBV7-3 CASSFQGGQPQHF TGTGCCAGCAGCTTTCAGGGAGGGCAGCCCCAGCATTTT